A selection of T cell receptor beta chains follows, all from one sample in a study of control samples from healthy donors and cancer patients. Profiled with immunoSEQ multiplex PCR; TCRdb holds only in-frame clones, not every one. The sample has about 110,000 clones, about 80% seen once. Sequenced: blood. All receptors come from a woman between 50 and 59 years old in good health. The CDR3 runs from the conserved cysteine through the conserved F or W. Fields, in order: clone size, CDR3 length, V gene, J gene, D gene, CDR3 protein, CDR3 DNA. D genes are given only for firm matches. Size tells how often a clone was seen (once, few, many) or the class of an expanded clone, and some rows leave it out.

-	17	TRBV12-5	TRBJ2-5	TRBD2	CASGLTSGTSGGETQYF	TGTGCTAGTGGTTTGACCTCCGGGACTAGCGGGGGTGAGACCCAGTACTTC
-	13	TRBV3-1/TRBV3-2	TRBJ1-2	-	CASSQEIAYGYTF	TGTGCCAGCAGCCAAGAAATCGCGTATGGCTACACCTTC
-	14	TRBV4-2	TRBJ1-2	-	CASSQDTFNYGYTF	TGTGCCAGCAGCCAAGATACCTTTAACTATGGCTACACCTTC
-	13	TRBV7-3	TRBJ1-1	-	CASSFMQNTEAFF	TGTGCCAGCAGCTTTATGCAGAACACTGAAGCTTTCTTT
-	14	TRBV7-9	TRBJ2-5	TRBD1	CASSFWDRGETQYF	TGTGCCAGCAGCTTTTGGGACAGGGGGGAGACCCAGTACTTC
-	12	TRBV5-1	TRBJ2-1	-	CASSLVYNEQFF	TGCGCCAGCAGCTTGGTATACAATGAGCAGTTCTTC
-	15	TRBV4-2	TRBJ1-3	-	CASSQETGTGNTIYF	TGTGCCAGCAGCCAAGAGACAGGCACTGGAAACACCATATATTTT
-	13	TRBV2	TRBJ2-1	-	CASNQQGLHEQFF	TGTGCCAGCAACCAACAGGGATTACATGAGCAGTTCTTC
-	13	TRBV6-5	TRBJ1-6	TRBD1	CASRRDRNSPLHF	TGTGCCAGCAGGCGGGACAGAAATTCACCCCTCCACTTT
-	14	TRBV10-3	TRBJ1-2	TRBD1	CAISEDRGNYGYTF	TGTGCCATCAGTGAGGACAGGGGTAACTATGGCTACACCTTC
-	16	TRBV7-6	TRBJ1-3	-	CASSLGTASSGNTIYF	TGTGCCAGCAGCTTAGGGACAGCAAGCTCTGGAAACACCATATATTTT
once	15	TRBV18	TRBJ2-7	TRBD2	CASSPYTGGGYEQYF	TGTGCCAGCTCACCATATACGGGAGGTGGCTACGAGCAGTACTTC
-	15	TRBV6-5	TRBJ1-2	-	CARLVGDGLNYGYTF	TGTGCCAGGTTGGTGGGGGACGGACTAAACTATGGCTACACCTTC
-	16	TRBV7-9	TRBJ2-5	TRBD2	CASSPGLAGAGETQYF	TGTGCCAGCAGCCCGGGACTAGCGGGGGCGGGAGAGACCCAGTACTTC
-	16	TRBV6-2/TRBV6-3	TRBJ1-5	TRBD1	CASSYRGQRSNQPQHF	TGTGCCAGCAGTTACCGGGGACAGAGGAGCAATCAGCCCCAGCATTTT
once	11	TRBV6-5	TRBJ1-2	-	CASSSGYGYTF	TGTGCCAGCAGTTCCGGCTATGGCTACACCTTC
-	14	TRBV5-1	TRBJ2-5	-	CASSHTTLQETQYF	TGCGCCAGCAGCCACACTACCCTCCAAGAGACCCAGTACTTC
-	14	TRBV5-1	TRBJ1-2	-	CASSLALGNYGYTF	TGCGCCAGCAGCTTGGCTCTCGGGAACTATGGCTACACCTTC
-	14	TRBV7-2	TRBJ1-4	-	CASSLSTENEKLFF	TGTGCCAGCAGCTTAAGCACGGAGAATGAAAAACTGTTTTTT
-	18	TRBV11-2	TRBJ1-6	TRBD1	CASSFRIHRGAYNSPLHF	TGTGCCAGCAGCTTCCGTATCCACAGGGGCGCGTATAATTCACCCCTCCACTTT
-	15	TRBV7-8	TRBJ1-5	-	CASSLVRVSNQPQHF	TGTGCCAGCAGCTTAGTACGGGTTAGCAATCAGCCCCAGCATTTT
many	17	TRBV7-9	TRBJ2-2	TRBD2	CASSLARIAGHTGELFF	TGTGCCAGCAGCTTAGCGAGAATAGCGGGACACACCGGGGAGCTGTTTTTT
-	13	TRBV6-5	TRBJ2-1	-	CASSQRVGNEQFF	TGTGCCAGCAGTCAAAGGGTGGGGAATGAGCAGTTCTTC
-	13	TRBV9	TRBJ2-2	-	CASSVALSGELFF	TGTGCCAGCAGCGTAGCTCTCTCCGGGGAGCTGTTTTTT
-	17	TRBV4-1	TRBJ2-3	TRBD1	CASSQDIAGGVADTQYF	TGCGCCAGCAGCCAAGATATCGCAGGGGGCGTCGCAGATACGCAGTATTTT
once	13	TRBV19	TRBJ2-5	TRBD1	CASSIQGAETQYF	TGTGCCAGTAGTATCCAGGGGGCAGAGACCCAGTACTTC
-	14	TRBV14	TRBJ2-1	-	CASSPMGTTNEQFF	TGTGCCAGCAGCCCAATGGGGACAACGAATGAGCAGTTCTTC
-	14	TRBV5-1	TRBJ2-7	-	CASSTYGGSYEQYF	TGCGCCAGCAGTACTTATGGCGGCTCCTACGAGCAGTACTTC
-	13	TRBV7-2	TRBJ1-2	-	CASSLDKTYGYTF	TGTGCCAGCAGCCTAGACAAGACCTATGGCTACACCTTC
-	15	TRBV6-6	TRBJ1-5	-	CASSPWRANNQPQHF	TGTGCCAGCAGTCCTTGGAGGGCTAACAATCAGCCCCAGCATTTT
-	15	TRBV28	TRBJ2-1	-	CASRSQGDGYNEQFF	TGTGCCAGCAGGTCGCAGGGTGACGGCTACAATGAGCAGTTCTTC
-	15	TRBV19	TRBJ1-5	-	CAVRGGSAGDQPQHF	TGTGCCGTTAGGGGAGGGTCGGCAGGTGATCAGCCCCAGCATTTT
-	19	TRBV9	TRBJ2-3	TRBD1	CASSVDPLTGGKGTDTQYF	TGTGCCAGCAGCGTAGATCCACTGACAGGGGGCAAGGGTACAGATACGCAGTATTTT
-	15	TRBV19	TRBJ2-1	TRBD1	CASSIVGTGYNEQFF	TGTGCCAGTAGTATAGTAGGGACAGGTTACAATGAGCAGTTCTTC
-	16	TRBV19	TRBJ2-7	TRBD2	CASGDRTSGRAYEQYF	TGTGCCAGTGGGGACCGGACTAGCGGGAGGGCCTACGAGCAGTACTTC
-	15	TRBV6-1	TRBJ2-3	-	CASSEVGFSTDTQYF	TGTGCCAGCAGTGAAGTTGGGTTTAGCACAGATACGCAGTATTTT
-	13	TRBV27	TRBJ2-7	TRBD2	CASSPGGDYEQYF	TGTGCCAGCAGCCCGGGGGGAGACTACGAGCAGTACTTC
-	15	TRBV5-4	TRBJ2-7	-	CASNFDLPPSYEQYF	TGTGCCAGCAACTTTGACCTACCCCCATCCTACGAGCAGTACTTC
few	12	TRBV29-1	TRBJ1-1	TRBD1	CSVKGAQAEAFF	TGCAGCGTTAAGGGGGCGCAGGCTGAAGCTTTCTTT
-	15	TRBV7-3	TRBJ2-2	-	CASSLRTEGTGELFF	TGTGCCAGCAGCTTACGGACAGAGGGGACCGGGGAGCTGTTTTTT
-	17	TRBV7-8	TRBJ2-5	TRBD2	CASTAEKLAGAGETQYF	TGTGCCAGCACCGCTGAAAAATTAGCGGGGGCAGGGGAGACCCAGTACTTC
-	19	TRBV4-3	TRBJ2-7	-	CASSQGVVWRQNPHYEQYF	TGCGCCAGCAGCCAAGGTGTAGTTTGGAGGCAGAACCCCCACTACGAGCAGTACTTC
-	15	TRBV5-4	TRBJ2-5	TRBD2	CASSKGLAGVETQYF	TGTGCCAGCAGCAAGGGACTAGCGGGAGTAGAGACCCAGTACTTC
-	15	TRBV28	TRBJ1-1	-	CASSSSTGLDAEAFF	TGTGCCAGCAGTTCCTCTACAGGGCTAGACGCTGAAGCTTTCTTT
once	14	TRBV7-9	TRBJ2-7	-	CASSPGRELAEQYF	TGTGCCAGCAGCCCCGGCAGGGAATTGGCCGAGCAGTACTTC
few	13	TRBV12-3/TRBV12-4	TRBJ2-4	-	CASSPPPHGIQYF	TGTGCCAGCAGCCCACCACCTCATGGCATTCAGTACTTC
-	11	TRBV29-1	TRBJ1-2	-	CSVVKEDGYTF	TGCAGCGTTGTAAAAGAAGACGGCTACACCTTC
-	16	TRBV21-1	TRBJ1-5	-	CASSKSWDRSNQPQHF	TGTGCCAGCAGCAAATCATGGGACAGAAGTAATCAGCCCCAGCATTTT
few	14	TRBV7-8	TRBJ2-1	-	CASSLGPRYNEQFF	TGTGCCAGCAGCTTAGGTCCTAGATACAATGAGCAGTTCTTC
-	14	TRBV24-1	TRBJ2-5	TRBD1	CATSVGQGAETQYF	TGTGCCACCAGTGTGGGACAGGGTGCGGAGACCCAGTACTTC
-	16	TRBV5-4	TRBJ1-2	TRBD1	CASSFGTAQYNYGYTF	TGTGCCAGCAGCTTCGGGACAGCCCAATATAACTATGGCTACACCTTC
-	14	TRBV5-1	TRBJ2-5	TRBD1	CASSLGQDPETQYF	TGCGCCAGCAGCCTGGGACAGGACCCTGAGACCCAGTACTTC
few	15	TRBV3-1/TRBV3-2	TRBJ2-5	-	CASSQDSSRQETQYF	TGTGCCAGCAGCCAAGATTCGTCCCGCCAAGAGACCCAGTACTTC
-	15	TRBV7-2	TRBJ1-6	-	CASSFAGVKNSPLHF	TGTGCCAGCAGCTTTGCGGGAGTTAAGAATTCACCCCTCCACTTT
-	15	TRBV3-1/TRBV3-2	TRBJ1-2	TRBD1	CASSRQGGNNYGYTF	TGTGCCAGCAGCCGCCAGGGGGGGAATAACTATGGCTACACCTTC
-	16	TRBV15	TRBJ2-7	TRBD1	CATSSPRGTGSYEQYF	TGTGCCACCAGCTCCCCCCGGGGGACAGGGTCCTACGAGCAGTACTTC
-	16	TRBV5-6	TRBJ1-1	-	CASSLGATVTLTGAFF	TGTGCCAGCAGCTTGGGGGCGACAGTGACCTTAACGGGGGCTTTCTTT
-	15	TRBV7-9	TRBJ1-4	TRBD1	CASSFPGQGNEKLFF	TGTGCCAGCAGCTTCCCGGGACAGGGAAATGAAAAACTGTTTTTT
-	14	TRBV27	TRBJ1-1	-	CASSLSPVNTEAFF	TGTGCCAGCAGTTTATCGCCGGTGAACACTGAAGCTTTCTTT